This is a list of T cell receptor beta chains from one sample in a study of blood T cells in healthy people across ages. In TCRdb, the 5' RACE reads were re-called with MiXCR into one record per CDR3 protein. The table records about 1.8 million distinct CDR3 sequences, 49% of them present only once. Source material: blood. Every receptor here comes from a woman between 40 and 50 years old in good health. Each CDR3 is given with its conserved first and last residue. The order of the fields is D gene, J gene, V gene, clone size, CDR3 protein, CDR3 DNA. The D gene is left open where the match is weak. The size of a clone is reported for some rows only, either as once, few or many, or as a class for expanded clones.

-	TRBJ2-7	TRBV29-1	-	CSVELSLHYEQYF	TGCAGCGTTGAACTCAGCCTCCACTACGAGCAGTACTTC
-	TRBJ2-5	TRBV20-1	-	CSATPLFRRGGAETQYF	TGCAGTGCTACCCCCCTATTTAGACGGGGAGGAGCAGAGACCCAGTACTTC
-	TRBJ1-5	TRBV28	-	CASSFDLDTPIRPQHF	TGTGCCAGCAGTTTTGATCTGGACACCCCAATTCGGCCCCAGCATTTT
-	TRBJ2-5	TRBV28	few	CASSLIRESQETQYF	TGTGCCAGCAGTTTAATCCGGGAGTCCCAAGAGACCCAGTACTTC
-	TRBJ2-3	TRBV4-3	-	CASSQDPNTDTQYF	TGCGCCAGCAGCCAGGACCCCAACACAGATACGCAGTATTTT
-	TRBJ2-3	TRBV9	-	CASRGAEDTQYF	TGTGCCAGCAGGGGGGCGGAGGATACGCAGTATTTT
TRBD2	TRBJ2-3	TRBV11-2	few	CASSSPGTRGWNGGLETDTQYF	TGTGCCAGCAGCTCCCCCGGGACTAGGGGTTGGAATGGGGGATTGGAGACAGATACGCAGTATTTT
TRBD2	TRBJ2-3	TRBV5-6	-	CASSPTLAGREEWTDTQYF	TGTGCCAGCAGCCCCACCCTAGCGGGGAGAGAGGAATGGACAGATACGCAGTATTTT
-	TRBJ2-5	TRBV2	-	CASRTEWETQYF	TGTGCCAGCAGAACCGAATGGGAGACCCAGTACTTC
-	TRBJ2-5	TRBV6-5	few	CASSYGAPAGLQETQYF	TGTGCCAGCAGTTACGGGGCACCCGCAGGGCTGCAAGAGACCCAGTACTTC
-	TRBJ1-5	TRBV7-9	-	CASSWSGDGPQHF	TGTGCCAGCAGCTGGTCAGGGGACGGGCCCCAGCATTTT
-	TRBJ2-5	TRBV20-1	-	CSDSAGTTGETQYF	TGCAGTGATAGTGCAGGGACGACCGGGGAGACCCAGTACTTC
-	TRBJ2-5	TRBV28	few	CASSVGGARETQYF	TGTGCCAGCAGTGTGGGGGGGGCGAGAGAGACCCAGTACTTC
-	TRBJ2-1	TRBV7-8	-	CASSSLWGGASYNEQFF	TGTGCCAGCAGCTCCTTGTGGGGGGGGGCCTCCTACAATGAGCAGTTCTTC
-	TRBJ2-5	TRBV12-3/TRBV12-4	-	CASNQVGEQETQYF	TGTGCCAGCAACCAAGTGGGGGAACAAGAGACCCAGTACTTC
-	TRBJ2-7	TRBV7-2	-	CASSLLGGGRNEQYF	TGTGCCAGCAGCTTATTGGGGGGGGGGCGGAACGAGCAGTACTTC